The 30 T cell receptor beta chains below were found in one sample sequenced in a study of Tregs in tolerant kidney transplant recipients. TCRdb's copy holds only in-frame clones and misses some; the assay was immunoSEQ multiplex PCR. This table has about 100,000 clones, roughly 90% appearing once. The source was CD4+ T cells from blood, collected before the transplant. Every receptor here comes from a human donor who received a combined kidney and bone marrow transplant.

The V and J genes are TRBV30 and TRBJ1-1; D might be TRBD1 (6 bases). The CDR3 is 12 amino acids. V dropped 1 base and J dropped 11 bases, with 14 bases sitting between them. The germline V gene has CDR1 GTSNPN and CDR2 SVGIG (reference sequence). The CDR3 DNA reads as TGTGCCTGGAGTGACAGGGCCCTTTTGGCTTTCTTT. Residues: CAWSDRALLAFF. The full variable domain, in which reference TRBV30 and TRBJ1-1 provide the parts outside the CDR3, is SQTIHQWPATLVQPVGSPLSLECTVEGTSNPNLYWYRQAAGRGLQLLFYSVGIGQISSEVPQNLSASRPQDRQFILSSKKLLLSDSGFYLCAWSDRALLAFFGQGTRLTVV.

The chain uses TRBV2 and TRBJ1-1; 8 positions match TRBD1. The J segment lost 1 base and the V segment lost 4 bases, leaving 8 bases of the junction unmatched. CDR1 is SNHLY and CDR2 is FYNNEI in the germline V gene. This CDR3 region has 16 residues. The CDR3 is CASSALRQGRNTEAFF. The CDR3, as DNA: TGTGCCAGCAGTGCCCTCAGACAGGGGAGGAACACTGAAGCTTTCTTT.

The genes are TRBV2 and TRBJ1-5; perhaps TRBD1 as D (6 bases). CDR1 SNHLY and CDR2 FYNNEI come from the germline V gene. There are 14 residues in the CDR3. V gave up 4 bases and J gave up 3 bases, with 10 bases separating them. The CDR3 is CASSGTGPNQPQHF. The CDR3 coding sequence is TGTGCCAGCAGTGGAACAGGGCCCAATCAGCCCCAGCATTTT.

The sample holds one count of this clone. This rearrangement joins TRBV27 to TRBJ2-3, with 12 nucleotides matching TRBD2. This CDR3 comprises 16 residues. CDR1 and CDR2 (germline): MNHEY, SMNVEV (reference sequence). V shed 5 bases and J 6 bases; nucleotides not matched to a gene: 9. This chain's CDR3 is CASSPRTSGEVDTQYF. The CDR3 DNA is TGTGCCAGCAGTCCAAGGACTAGCGGGGAAGTGGATACGCAGTATTTT.

The genes are TRBV7-2 and TRBJ2-2, with 11 bases identical to TRBD2. The CDR3 is 15 amino acids. Per germline, CDR1 SGHTA and CDR2 FQGNSA. V lost 8 bases and J lost 4; bases outside the gene matches: 6. The CDR3 bases are TGTGCCAGCGGCATAGCGGGAGGGCCCACCGGGGAGCTGTTTTTT. Protein product: CASGIAGGPTGELFF.

V is TRBV5-6 and J is TRBJ1-2, with unresolved D. Deletions cut 0 bases from V and 1 base from J, with 4 bases between. Germline V gene sequence: CDR1 SGHDT, CDR2 YYEEEE. This CDR3 has 13 amino acids. The CDR3 DNA reads TGTGCCAGCAGCTTGGACAGTAACTATGGCTACACCTTC. This gives the protein CASSLDSNYGYTF.

J is TRBJ2-7 and V is TRBV9; 9 nucleotides agree with TRBD2. The CDR3 contains 14 residues. Looked up from germline, CDR1 is SGDLS and CDR2 is YYNGEE. Trimming at V came to 2 bases and at J to 3 bases, leaving 3 bases not matched to a gene. CDR3 in amino acids: CASSVSSGDYEQYF. CDR3 nucleotide sequence: TGTGCCAGCAGCGTTTCTAGCGGGGACTACGAGCAGTACTTC.

This chain uses TRBV7-2 with TRBJ2-1; 7 bases agree with TRBD1. V lost 3 bases and J lost 1; bases outside the gene matches: 3. The CDR3 sequence is 15 residues long. The germline gives CDR1 SGHTA, CDR2 FQGNSA. The DNA of the CDR3 is TGTGCCAGCAGCTTTAGACAGGGATCCTACAATGAGCAGTTCTTC. As protein: CASSFRQGSYNEQFF. The full variable domain, with the rest looked up from reference TRBV7-2 and TRBJ2-1, is GAGVSQSPSNKVTEKGKDVELRCDPISGHTALYWYRQSLGQGLEFLIYFQGNSAPDKSGLPSDRFSAERTGGSVSTLTIQRTQQEDSAVYLCASSFRQGSYNEQFFGPGTRLTVL.

The chain joins TRBV4-3 to TRBJ2-2; TRBD2 matches at 7 bases. Trimming took 3 bases from V and 1 from J; bases not matched to a gene: 11. The CDR3 is 18 residues long. CDR1 is LGHNA, CDR2 YSLEER, per germline. CDR3 bases: TGCGCCAGCAGCCAGGGCCCCCCGCTAGCGGTGAACACCGGGGAGCTGTTTTTT. Amino acid sequence: CASSQGPPLAVNTGELFF.

The V call is TRBV5-1, the J call TRBJ1-2; 10 nucleotides match TRBD1. Germline CDR1 is SGHRS and CDR2 is YFSETQ. The CDR3 is 14 residues long. The J segment lost 8 bases and the V segment lost 3 bases, leaving 7 bases of the junction unmatched. The CDR3 sequence is CASSSVGQGMGYTF. CDR3 nucleotide sequence: TGCGCCAGCAGCTCGGTGGGACAGGGGATGGGCTACACCTTC.

This clone was observed a handful of times. V and J are TRBV19 and TRBJ2-7, with D tentatively TRBD2 (6 bases). Trimming removed 4 bases from V and 0 bases from J, with 10 bases in between. Germline V CDR1 and CDR2: LNHDA, SQIVND (reference sequence). The CDR3 sequence is 14 residues long. The CDR3 spells CASSTGESSYEQYF. The CDR3 DNA is TGTGCCAGTAGTACGGGGGAGTCCTCCTACGAGCAGTACTTC.

The chain has TRBV2 and TRBJ2-5, with a weak D call TRBD2 (5 bases). The CDR3 length is 13 residues. V lost 4 bases and J 3 bases, leaving 9 bases between the germline ends. The germline V gene encodes CDR1 SNHLY and CDR2 FYNNEI. In DNA form, the CDR3 reads TGTGCCAGCAGTGTTTGGGAGAAAGAGACCCAGTACTTC. Translating it yields CASSVWEKETQYF.

The V call is TRBV27, the J call TRBJ2-2, with 7 bases lining up with TRBD1. CDR1 and CDR2 from the germline V gene are MNHEY and SMNVEV (reference sequence). J lost 0 bases, V lost 5 bases, and 6 bases had no gene match. The CDR3 loop spans 16 amino acids. This chain's CDR3 is CASSSRGSANTGELFF. The CDR3 DNA sequence: TGTGCCAGCAGTAGCAGGGGGAGCGCGAACACCGGGGAGCTGTTTTTT.

This sequence joins TRBV5-1 and TRBJ1-1; 7 positions agree with TRBD1. The CDR3 totals 13 residues. The V gene's germline CDR1 is SGHRS and CDR2 YFSETQ. V was clipped by 5 bases and J by 4 bases; unmatched bases: 5. The DNA of the CDR3 is TGCGCCAGCAGGGTGGGACAGTTCACTGAAGCTTTCTTT. Its protein product is CASRVGQFTEAFF.

The V and J genes are TRBV19 and TRBJ1-2; the D gene is possibly TRBD1 (6 bases). Trimming shortened V by 7 bases and J by 2 bases, and 17 bases separated the two germline ends. Germline V lookup: CDR1 LNHDA, CDR2 SQIVND (reference sequence). The CDR3 has 15 amino acids. The chain's CDR3 is CASTRLTGANYGYTF. The DNA of the CDR3 is TGTGCCAGTACCCGATTGACAGGAGCCAACTATGGCTACACCTTC.

The CDR3 nucleotides read TGTGCCAGCAGCATAGACAGGGAAACTGAAGCTTTCTTT. This gives the protein CASSIDRETEAFF. This sequence joins TRBV7-8 and TRBJ1-1; 7 bases line up with TRBD1. Germline loops: CDR1 SGHVS, CDR2 FQNEAQ. Losses at the gene ends were 5 bases for V and 5 bases for J; bases not matched to a gene: 5. The CDR3 runs to 13 residues.

The gene calls are TRBV4-3 and TRBJ2-1; weak D call: TRBD1 (6 bases). V was pared by 4 bases and J by 9 bases, with 16 bases between. The germline V gene has CDR1 LGHNA and CDR2 YSLEER. This CDR3 is built from 14 residues. The CDR3 protein is CASSLVGQASEQFF. CDR3 in DNA: TGCGCCAGCAGCCTAGTGGGACAAGCTAGTGAGCAGTTCTTC.

V gene TRBV5-1 combines with J gene TRBJ2-7; D gene unclear. The CDR3 extends over 11 amino acids. Trimming took off 4 bases at V and 3 bases at J, with 5 bases between the two ends. Germline V gene lookup returns CDR1 SGHRS and CDR2 YFSETQ. The CDR3 DNA sequence: TGCGCCAGCAGCCTAGACTACGAGCAGTACTTC. This encodes CASSLDYEQYF.

The V call is TRBV6-5, the J call TRBJ2-7, with 10 bases lining up with TRBD2. Germline values: CDR1 MNHEY, CDR2 SVGAGI. The CDR3 extends over 13 amino acids. J was trimmed by 5 bases and V by 4 bases; bases with no gene match: 2. CDR3 amino acids: CASSSLAGDEQYF. As DNA, the CDR3 is TGTGCCAGCAGTTCGCTAGCGGGAGACGAGCAGTACTTC.

The gene calls are TRBV7-2 and TRBJ1-2; D is possibly TRBD1 (6 bases). The CDR3 sequence is 15 residues long. The V end lost 4 bases, the J end lost 3 bases, and 15 bases lay between the germline ends. In germline, CDR1 is SGHTA, CDR2 FQGNSA. The CDR3 here is CASSSRGFGDYGYTF. The CDR3 DNA sequence: TGTGCCAGCAGCTCCAGGGGATTTGGAGACTATGGCTACACCTTC.

CDR3 amino acids: CASSPPDRERQYF. Written as DNA, the CDR3 is TGTGCCAGCTCACCCCCGGACAGGGAGAGGCAGTACTTC. This chain joins TRBV18 and TRBJ2-7, with 8 positions matching TRBD1. The CDR3 contains 13 residues. Germline trimming cut 3 bases from V and 9 bases from J; bases unmatched to any gene: 7. Germline CDR1 KGHSH, CDR2 LQKENI.

In this sample, this clone turned up a few times. The chain recombines TRBV6-6 with TRBJ1-5, with a weak D call TRBD1 (6 bases). Germline V gene sequence: CDR1 MNHNY, CDR2 SVGAGI (reference sequence). Trimming removed 6 bases from V and 6 bases from J, with 18 bases in between. The CDR3 sequence is 15 residues long. DNA of the CDR3: TGTGCCAGCAGACCAACAGGGAAGGGAAGTCAGCCCCAGCATTTT. This encodes CASRPTGKGSQPQHF.

The chain has TRBV10-2 and TRBJ2-1, with 7 bases fitting TRBD2. Trimming cost V 10 bases and J 5 bases; bases outside gene matches: 5. The CDR3 extends over 12 amino acids. Germline CDR1 and CDR2: WSHSY and SAAADI. The CDR3 DNA reads as TGCGCCACCAGACTAGCAGACAATGAGCAGTTCTTC. Translating it yields CATRLADNEQFF.

The genes are TRBV6-6 and TRBJ1-1, with 11 bases lining up with TRBD1. The CDR3 covers 14 residues. Germline CDR1 reads MNHNY; CDR2 reads SVGAGI (reference sequence). With V trimmed by 5 bases and J by 3 bases, 2 bases remained unmatched. CDR3 amino acids: CASSPGQGDTEAFF. The CDR3, as DNA: TGTGCCAGCAGTCCGGGACAGGGGGACACTGAAGCTTTCTTT.

The chain recombines TRBV11-2 with TRBJ1-1; 8 bases agree with TRBD1. CDR1 SGHAT and CDR2 FQNNGV come from the germline V gene. Trimming removed 0 bases from V and 5 bases from J; junction bases left unmatched: 8. This CDR3 spans 16 amino acids. CDR3 nucleotide sequence: TGTGCCAGCAGCTTAGAACCCGGACAGGGTGGGACTGAAGCTTTCTTT. Amino acid sequence: CASSLEPGQGGTEAFF.

This sequence joins TRBV5-8 and TRBJ2-7; TRBD2 agrees at 9 bases. Trimming cost V 5 bases and J 3 bases; bases outside gene matches: 9. The CDR3 length is 15 residues. The V gene's germline CDR1 is SGHTS and CDR2 YDEGEE. CDR3 coding DNA: TGTGCCAGCAGTCACGGATCACTAGCGGGCTACGAGCAGTACTTC. Its translation is CASSHGSLAGYEQYF. The complete variable domain, with remaining parts taken from reference TRBV5-8 and TRBJ2-7, reads EAGVTQSPTHLIKTRGQQATLRCSPISGHTSVYWYQQALGLGLQFLLWYDEGEERNRGNFPPRFSGRQFPNYSSELNVNALELEDSALYLCASSHGSLAGYEQYFGPGTRLTVT.

This sequence joins TRBV19 and TRBJ1-1; D remains unclear. The CDR3 loop spans 14 amino acids. Germline V gives CDR1 LNHDA, CDR2 SQIVND (reference sequence). V was pared by 10 bases and J by 3 bases, with 18 bases between. This chain's CDR3 is CATIKARAYTEAFF. CDR3 DNA: TGTGCCACTATTAAGGCGAGGGCTTACACTGAAGCTTTCTTT.

The chain recombines TRBV6-1 with TRBJ2-3; tentatively, D is TRBD2 (7 bases). Per the germline V gene, CDR1 is MNHNS and CDR2 is SASEGT. CDR3 size: 16 residues. The V gene lost 3 bases and the J gene lost 4 bases, with 17 bases spanning the gap. This CDR3 reads CASSDPRGGAADTQYF. Written as DNA, the CDR3 is TGTGCCAGCAGTGACCCCAGGGGAGGGGCGGCAGATACGCAGTATTTT.

This chain links TRBV4-1 with TRBJ2-5; D perhaps matches TRBD2 (6 bases). The V gene lost 0 bases and the J gene lost 1 base, with 15 bases spanning the gap. Germline CDR1 and CDR2: MGHRA and YSYEKL. The CDR3 runs to 17 residues. DNA for the CDR3: TGCGCCAGCAGCCAAGATTGGGTGGGGGGAGTCCAAGAGACCCAGTACTTC. Amino acids: CASSQDWVGGVQETQYF.

The table lists this clone with a few counts. The chain joins TRBV4-1 to TRBJ1-1; possibly TRBD1 for D (5 bases). V lost 3 bases, J lost 2 bases, and 13 bases lay in between. This CDR3 spans 15 amino acids. Germline CDR1 reads MGHRA; CDR2 reads YSYEKL. The CDR3 DNA reads as TGCGCCAGCAGCCACGGCAGGGAGGTAAACACTGAAGCTTTCTTT. Translation gives CASSHGREVNTEAFF.